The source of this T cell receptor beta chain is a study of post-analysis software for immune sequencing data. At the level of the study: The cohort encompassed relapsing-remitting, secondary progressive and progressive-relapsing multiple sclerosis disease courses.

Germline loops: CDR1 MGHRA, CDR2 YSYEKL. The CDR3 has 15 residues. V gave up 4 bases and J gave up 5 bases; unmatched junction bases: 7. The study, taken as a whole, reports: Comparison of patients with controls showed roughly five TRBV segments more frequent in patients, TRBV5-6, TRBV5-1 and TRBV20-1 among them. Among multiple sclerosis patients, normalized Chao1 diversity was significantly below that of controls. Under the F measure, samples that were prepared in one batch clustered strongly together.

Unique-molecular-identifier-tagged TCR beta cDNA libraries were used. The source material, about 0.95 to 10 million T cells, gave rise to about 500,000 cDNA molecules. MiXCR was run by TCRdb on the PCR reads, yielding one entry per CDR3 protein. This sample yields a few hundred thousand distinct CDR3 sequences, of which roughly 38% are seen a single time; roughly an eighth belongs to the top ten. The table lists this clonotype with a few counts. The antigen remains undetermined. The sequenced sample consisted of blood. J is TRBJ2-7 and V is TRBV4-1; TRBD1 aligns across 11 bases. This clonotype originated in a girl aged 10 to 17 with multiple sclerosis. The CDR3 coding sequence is TGCGCCAGCAGCCTTGTTCGGACAGGGGGCGACGAGCAGTACTTC. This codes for CASSLVRTGGDEQYF.